What follows are 19 T cell receptor beta chains derived from one specimen sequenced in a study of low-dose radiotherapy and immunotherapy resistance in tumors (dated by TCRdb to the early 2020s). Instrument used: Illumina HiSeq 2500. First-strand cDNA was synthesized using Superscript III and a set of TRAV- and TRBV-specific primers, so that both TCRalpha and TCRbeta chains were covered. TCRs were amplified for about 20 PCR cycles with Phusion, using a constant-region primer paired with the adapter attached to the V primers. TCRdb redid the processing of the public reads, applying fastp at Q25 and MiXCR, and retained in-frame beta chains. Rows with a matching CDR3 protein are joined into one entry that keeps the most common DNA and genes. The sample records under 90,000 distinct CDR3 sequences, roughly 19% of which are singletons. 2.5% to 3.5% of the sample rests with the top ten. The time point label on this specimen signifies: before trial treatment.

This sample comprised PBMCs, obtained before treatment. These receptors were obtained from a male donor with prostate cancer.

The rearrangement uses TRBV27 and TRBJ1-1; perhaps TRBD1 as D (6 bases). Between the trimmed V and J ends, which lost 6 bases and 5 bases, there was a span of 13 bases. The CDR3 runs 13 residues. Per the germline V gene, CDR1 is MNHEY and CDR2 is SMNVEV (reference sequence). The CDR3 spells CASSPGVWTEAFF. CDR3 nucleotide sequence: TGTGCCAGCAGCCCAGGGGTTTGGACTGAAGCTTTCTTT.

This clonotype was detected many times. The rearrangement links TRBV6-6 to TRBJ2-1; D uncertain. V was trimmed by 5 bases and J by 7 bases, leaving 12 bases between them. This CDR3 comprises 13 residues. Germline assignment: CDR1 MNHNY and CDR2 SVGAGI (reference sequence). CDR3 nucleotide sequence: TGTGCCAGCAGTGGCAGCCTTATTAATGAGCAGTTCTTC. Translation gives CASSGSLINEQFF.

This clonotype was seen repeatedly, ten times or more. The chain couples TRBV7-2 to TRBJ2-5, with 10 nucleotides matching TRBD2. V dropped 5 bases and J dropped 2; count of bases not matched to a gene: 8. The CDR3 sequence is 16 residues long. Germline CDR1 SGHTA, CDR2 FQGNSA. The CDR3 region is CASSQRAGGVQETQYF. The CDR3 DNA reads TGTGCCAGCAGCCAGCGAGCGGGGGGGGTTCAAGAGACCCAGTACTTC.

J is TRBJ2-2 and V is TRBV5-5, with TRBD2 as a possible D gene (7 bases). Trimming removed 0 bases at V and 3 bases at J, with 15 bases between. This CDR3 comprises 17 residues. Per the germline V gene, CDR1 is SGHKS and CDR2 is YYEKEE (reference sequence). The CDR3 reads CASSLGPRGPYTGELFF. CDR3 DNA sequence: TGTGCCAGCAGCTTGGGTCCGCGGGGGCCCTACACCGGGGAGCTGTTTTTT.

The rearrangement joins TRBV28 to TRBJ1-2; the match to TRBD1 covers 7 bases. The CDR3 extends over 16 amino acids. Germline V gene sequence: CDR1 MDHEN, CDR2 SYDVKM. Germline trimming cut 5 bases from V and 6 bases from J; bases unmatched to any gene: 15. In DNA form, the CDR3 reads TGTGCCAGCAGTGTCCTCTCCCCAGGGGGAAAGGATGGCTACACCTTC. This codes for CASSVLSPGGKDGYTF.

This clonotype was observed at least ten times. The chain combines TRBV3-1 with TRBJ2-5; 7 bases are shared with TRBD1. V trimming: 8 bases; J trimming: 2 bases; junction bases outside the gene matches: 2. The V gene's germline CDR1 is LGHDT and CDR2 YNNKEL (reference sequence). The CDR3 covers 12 residues. DNA of the CDR3: TGTGCCAGCCTGGGACAGCAAGAGACCCAGTACTTC. It encodes CASLGQQETQYF.

This clonotype was detected many times. The gene calls are TRBV6-5 and TRBJ2-7; D might be TRBD2 (6 bases). The germline gives CDR1 MNHEY, CDR2 SVGAGI. The CDR3 runs 14 residues. V dropped 5 bases and J dropped 6 bases, with 17 bases sitting between them. The CDR3 sequence is CASSELAAVTEQYF. The CDR3 DNA sequence: TGTGCCAGCAGTGAGTTAGCGGCCGTGACCGAGCAGTACTTC.

This clonotype has ten or more counts. This chain joins TRBV3-1 and TRBJ1-5, with 8 nucleotides matching TRBD1. Germline assignment: CDR1 LGHDT and CDR2 YNNKEL (reference sequence). The CDR3 has 17 amino acids. V lost 5 bases and J lost 6; bases outside the gene matches: 15. The CDR3 DNA sequence: TGTGCCAGCAGCTTAACCTCAGGGGGCATGCGTGGTCAGCCCCAGCATTTT. As protein: CASSLTSGGMRGQPQHF.

Ten or more counts support this clonotype. V and J are TRBV7-2 and TRBJ2-1; 13 bases match TRBD2. The length of the CDR3 is 18 residues. Looked up from germline, CDR1 is SGHTA and CDR2 is FQGNSA. V dropped 3 bases and J dropped 2; count of bases not matched to a gene: 7. CDR3 amino acids: CASSLETSGGPTYNEQFF. The CDR3 nucleotides are TGTGCCAGCAGCTTGGAGACTAGCGGGGGGCCCACCTACAATGAGCAGTTCTTC.

This clonotype was observed at least ten times. The chain couples TRBV14 to TRBJ2-1; no clear D. The CDR3 loop spans 16 amino acids. Germline values: CDR1 SGHDN, CDR2 FVKESK. V lost 4 bases to trimming and J lost 0 bases, with 13 bases between them. CDR3 residues: CASSLRTDSSYNEQFF. The CDR3 DNA follows: TGTGCCAGCAGCCTCCGGACCGATAGCTCCTACAATGAGCAGTTCTTC.

Comments on this clonotype: A far larger clone is only one base removed, so a read error is likely. This chain links TRBV6-6 with TRBJ2-7, with 7 bases matching TRBD2. V lost 6 bases to trimming and J lost 8 bases; unmatched junction nucleotides: 13. Per germline, CDR1 MNHNY and CDR2 SVGAGI (reference sequence). The CDR3 has 14 residues. In nucleotides, the CDR3 is TGTGCCAGCAGCCGGGACGGGGAGGGTTACAAGCAGTACTTC. Translation: CASSRDGEGYKQYF.

Ten or more counts support this clonotype. The chain combines TRBV7-3 with TRBJ2-5, with D possibly TRBD1 on 6 matching bases. Germline CDR1 SGHTA, CDR2 FQGTGA. V shed 1 base and J shed 5 bases, with 11 bases lying between them. The CDR3 length is 14 residues. CDR3 DNA: TGTGCCAGCAGCTTAAGGGGGCAGCGGGAGACCCAGTACTTC. Residues: CASSLRGQRETQYF.

This clonotype was seen ten or more times. The V and J genes are TRBV7-8 and TRBJ1-1; no definite D call. CDR1 is SGHVS and CDR2 is FQNEAQ in the germline V gene. V gave up 3 bases and J gave up 4 bases, with 12 bases separating them. The length of the CDR3 is 14 residues. The chain's CDR3 is CASSLTRAATEAFF. CDR3 in DNA: TGTGCCAGCAGCTTGACAAGGGCGGCCACTGAAGCTTTCTTT.

This clonotype was counted at least ten times. This chain links TRBV7-3 with TRBJ2-1; D is uncertain. CDR3 length: 13 amino acids. The germline gives CDR1 SGHTA, CDR2 FQGTGA. Trimming shortened V by 4 bases and J by 8 bases, and 12 bases separated the two germline ends. The CDR3 is CASSSSPFHEQFF. Written as DNA, the CDR3 is TGTGCCAGCAGCTCCTCCCCTTTCCATGAGCAGTTCTTC.

V gene TRBV3-1 combines with J gene TRBJ1-6, with 8 bases lining up with TRBD1. V shed 4 bases and J 8 bases; nucleotides not matched to a gene: 7. CDR1 is LGHDT, CDR2 YNNKEL, per germline (reference sequence). There are 15 residues in the CDR3. The CDR3 nucleotides read TGTGCCAGCAGCCTAAGAACAGGGGGGGATTCACCCCTCCACTTT. Translated, it gives CASSLRTGGDSPLHF.

Comment on this clonotype: With a far larger clone one base away, a read error is the likely cause. The rearrangement uses TRBV19 and TRBJ2-5; 8 bases map to TRBD2. The CDR3 has 15 amino acids. V lost 3 bases and J lost 11; bases outside the gene matches: 14. CDR1 and CDR2 from the germline V gene are LNHDA and SQIVND (reference sequence). CDR3 loop: CASSINRGGLSEQYF. As DNA, the CDR3 is TGTGCCAGTAGTATTAATCGGGGGGGCTTGAGTGAGCAGTACTTC. The whole variable domain, filled in from reference TRBV19 and TRBJ2-5, reads DGGITQSPKYLFRKEGQNVTLSCEQNLNHDAMYWYRQDPGQGLRLIYYSQIVNDFQKGDIAEGYSVSREKKESFPLTVTSAQKNPTAFYLCASSINRGGLSEQYFGPGTRLLVL.

At least ten counts were recorded for this clonotype. V usage is TRBV5-1 and J usage is TRBJ2-1; D is perhaps TRBD1 (6 bases). The CDR3 spans 15 residues. Trimming shortened V by 0 bases and J by 2 bases, and 9 bases separated the two germline ends. Germline assignment: CDR1 SGHRS and CDR2 YFSETQ. The CDR3 DNA is TGCGCCAGCAGCTTGGACAGGGCGCCCTACAATGAGCAGTTCTTC. Its protein is CASSLDRAPYNEQFF.

The chain joins TRBV12-3 or TRBV12-4 to TRBJ2-2; 9 nucleotides agree with TRBD1. This CDR3 is built from 15 residues. V shed 6 bases, J shed 6 bases, and the junction held 8 bases outside the gene matches. CDR3 protein: CASRPGTGTPGELFF. The CDR3 nucleotides read TGTGCCAGCAGACCCGGGACAGGGACCCCCGGGGAGCTGTTTTTT.

Points on this clonotype: A far more abundant clone sits one base away, making this likely a read error. The genes are TRBV13 and TRBJ2-3; 10 bases fit TRBD1. This CDR3 is built from 15 residues. The germline V gene encodes CDR1 PRHDT and CDR2 FYEKMQ (reference sequence). The ends lost 9 bases at V and 1 base at J; junction bases unmatched: 7. In DNA, the CDR3 is TGTGCCAGGAGTCCCGGACAGGGGGGCACAGATACGCAGTATTTT. Translated, it gives CARSPGQGGTDTQYF.